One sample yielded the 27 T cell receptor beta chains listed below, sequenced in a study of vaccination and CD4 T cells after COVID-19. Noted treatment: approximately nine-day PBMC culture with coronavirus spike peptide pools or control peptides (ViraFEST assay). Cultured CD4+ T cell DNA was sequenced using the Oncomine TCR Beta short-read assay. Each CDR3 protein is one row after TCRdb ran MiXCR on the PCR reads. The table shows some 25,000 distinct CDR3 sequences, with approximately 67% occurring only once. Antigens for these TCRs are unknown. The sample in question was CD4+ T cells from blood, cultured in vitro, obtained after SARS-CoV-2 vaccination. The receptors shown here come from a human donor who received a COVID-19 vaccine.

CDR3 region: CASSEARGFGTQYF. The CDR3 DNA sequence: TGTGCCAGCAGTGAAGCTAGAGGGTTCGGGACCCAGTACTTC. J is TRBJ2-5 and V is TRBV6-1, with a possible D match to TRBD2 (5 bases). V lost 0 bases and J 7 bases, leaving 12 bases between the germline ends. The CDR3 has 14 amino acids. CDR1 and CDR2 from the germline V gene are MNHNS and SASEGT.

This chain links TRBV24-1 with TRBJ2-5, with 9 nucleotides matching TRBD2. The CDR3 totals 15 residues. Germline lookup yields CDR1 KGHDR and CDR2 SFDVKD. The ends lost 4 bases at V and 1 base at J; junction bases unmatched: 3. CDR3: CATSDRGGVQETQYF. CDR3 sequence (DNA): TGTGCCACCAGTGACCGCGGGGGGGTCCAAGAGACCCAGTACTTC.

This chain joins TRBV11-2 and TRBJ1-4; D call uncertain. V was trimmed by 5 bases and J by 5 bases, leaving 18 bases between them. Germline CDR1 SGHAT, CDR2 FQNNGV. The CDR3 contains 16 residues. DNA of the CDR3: TGTGCCAGCAGCCCCCATCACATAGTGGGGAATGAAAAACTGTTTTTT. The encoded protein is CASSPHHIVGNEKLFF.

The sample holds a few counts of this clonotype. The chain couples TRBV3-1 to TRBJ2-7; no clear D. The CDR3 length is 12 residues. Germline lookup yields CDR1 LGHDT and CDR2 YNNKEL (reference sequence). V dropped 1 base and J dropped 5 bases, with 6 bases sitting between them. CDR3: CASSQAVHEQYF. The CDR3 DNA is TGTGCCAGCAGCCAAGCCGTCCACGAGCAGTACTTC.

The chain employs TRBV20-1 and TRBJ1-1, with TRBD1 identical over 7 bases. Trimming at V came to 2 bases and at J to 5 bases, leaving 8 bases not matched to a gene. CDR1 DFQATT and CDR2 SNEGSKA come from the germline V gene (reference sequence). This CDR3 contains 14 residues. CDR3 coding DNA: TGCAGTGCTAGACCCCAGGGGGGGCGGACTGAAGCTTTCTTT. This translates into CSARPQGGRTEAFF.

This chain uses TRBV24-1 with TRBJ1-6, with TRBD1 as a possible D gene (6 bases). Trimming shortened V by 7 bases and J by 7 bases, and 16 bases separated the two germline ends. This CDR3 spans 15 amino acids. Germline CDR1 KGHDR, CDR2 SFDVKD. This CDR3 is CATSQGPRWNSPLHF. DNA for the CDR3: TGTGCCACCAGCCAGGGGCCGAGATGGAATTCACCCCTCCACTTT.

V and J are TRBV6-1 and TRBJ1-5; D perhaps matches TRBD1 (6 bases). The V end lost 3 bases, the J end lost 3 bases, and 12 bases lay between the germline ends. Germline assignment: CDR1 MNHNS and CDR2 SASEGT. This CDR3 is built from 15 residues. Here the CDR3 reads CASSEVWGANQPQHF. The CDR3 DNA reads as TGTGCCAGCAGTGAGGTATGGGGGGCCAATCAGCCCCAGCATTTT.

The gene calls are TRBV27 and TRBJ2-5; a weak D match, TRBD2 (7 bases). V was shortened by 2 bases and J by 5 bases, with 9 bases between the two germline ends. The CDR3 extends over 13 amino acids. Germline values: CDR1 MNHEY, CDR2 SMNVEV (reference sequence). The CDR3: CASSLEGGETQYF. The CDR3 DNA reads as TGTGCCAGCAGTTTAGAGGGGGGGGAGACCCAGTACTTC.

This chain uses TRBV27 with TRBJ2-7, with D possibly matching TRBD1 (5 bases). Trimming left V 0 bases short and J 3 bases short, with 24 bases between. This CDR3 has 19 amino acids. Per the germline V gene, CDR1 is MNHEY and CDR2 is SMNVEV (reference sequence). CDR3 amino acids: CASSLSAPDSVGNYYEQYF. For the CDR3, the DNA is TGTGCCAGCAGTTTATCGGCCCCTGACAGCGTTGGAAACTACTACGAGCAGTACTTC.

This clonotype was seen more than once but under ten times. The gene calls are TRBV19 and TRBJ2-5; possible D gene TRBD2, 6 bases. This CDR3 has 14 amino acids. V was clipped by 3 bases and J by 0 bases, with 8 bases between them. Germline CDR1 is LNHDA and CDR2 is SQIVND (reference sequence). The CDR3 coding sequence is TGTGCCAGTAGTATGAGGACTAACCAAGAGACCCAGTACTTC. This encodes CASSMRTNQETQYF. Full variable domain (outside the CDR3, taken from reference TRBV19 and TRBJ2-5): DGGITQSPKYLFRKEGQNVTLSCEQNLNHDAMYWYRQDPGQGLRLIYYSQIVNDFQKGDIAEGYSVSREKKESFPLTVTSAQKNPTAFYLCASSMRTNQETQYFGPGTRLLVL.

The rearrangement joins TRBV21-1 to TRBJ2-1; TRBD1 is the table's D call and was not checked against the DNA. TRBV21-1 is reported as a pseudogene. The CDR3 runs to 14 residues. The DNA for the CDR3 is TGTGCCAGCAGCAACGGTCAGGGGAGGAATGAGCAGTTCTTC. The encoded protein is CASSNGQGRNEQFF.

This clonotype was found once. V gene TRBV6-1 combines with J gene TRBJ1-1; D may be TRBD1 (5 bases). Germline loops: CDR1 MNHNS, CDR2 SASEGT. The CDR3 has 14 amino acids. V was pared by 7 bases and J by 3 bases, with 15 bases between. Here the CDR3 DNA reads TGTGCCAGCATCCCTCCGGGGGGTGACACTGAAGCTTTCTTT. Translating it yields CASIPPGGDTEAFF.

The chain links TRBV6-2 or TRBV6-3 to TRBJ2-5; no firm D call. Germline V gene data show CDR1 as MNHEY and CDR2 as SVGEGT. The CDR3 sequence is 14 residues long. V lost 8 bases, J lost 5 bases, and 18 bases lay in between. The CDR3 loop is CASATRLGGETQYF. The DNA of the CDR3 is TGTGCCAGCGCTACTCGCCTTGGTGGGGAGACCCAGTACTTC.

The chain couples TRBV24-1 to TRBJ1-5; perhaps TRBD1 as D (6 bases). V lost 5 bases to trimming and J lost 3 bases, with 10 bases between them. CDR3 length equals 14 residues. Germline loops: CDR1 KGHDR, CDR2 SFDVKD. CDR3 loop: CATSGRDINQPQHF. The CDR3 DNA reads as TGTGCCACCAGTGGGAGGGACATCAATCAGCCCCAGCATTTT.

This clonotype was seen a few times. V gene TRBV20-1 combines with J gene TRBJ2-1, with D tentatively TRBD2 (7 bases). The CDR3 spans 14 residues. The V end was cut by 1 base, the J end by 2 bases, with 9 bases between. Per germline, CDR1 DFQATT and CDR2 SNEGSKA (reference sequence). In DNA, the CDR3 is TGCAGTGCTAGAGTGCGGGGGCCCTACAATGAGCAGTTCTTC. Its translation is CSARVRGPYNEQFF.

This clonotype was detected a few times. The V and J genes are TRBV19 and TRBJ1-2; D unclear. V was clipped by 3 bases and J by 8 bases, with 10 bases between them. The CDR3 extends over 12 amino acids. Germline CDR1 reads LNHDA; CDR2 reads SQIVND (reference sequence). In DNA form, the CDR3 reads TGTGCCAGTAGTATTAACGGAGGCGGCTACACCTTC. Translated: CASSINGGGYTF.

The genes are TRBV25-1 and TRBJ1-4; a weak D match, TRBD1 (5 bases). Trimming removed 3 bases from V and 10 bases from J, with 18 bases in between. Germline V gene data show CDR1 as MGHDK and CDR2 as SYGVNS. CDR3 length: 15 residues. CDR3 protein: CASSDAQAFYGKLFF. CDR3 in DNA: TGTGCCAGCAGTGATGCACAGGCCTTTTACGGAAAACTGTTTTTT.

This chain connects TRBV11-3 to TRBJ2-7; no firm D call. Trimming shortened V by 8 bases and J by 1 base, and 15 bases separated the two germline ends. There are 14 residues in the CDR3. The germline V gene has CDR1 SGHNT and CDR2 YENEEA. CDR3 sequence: CASSPAAGSYEQYF. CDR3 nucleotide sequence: TGTGCCAGCTCACCCGCCGCAGGATCCTACGAGCAGTACTTC.

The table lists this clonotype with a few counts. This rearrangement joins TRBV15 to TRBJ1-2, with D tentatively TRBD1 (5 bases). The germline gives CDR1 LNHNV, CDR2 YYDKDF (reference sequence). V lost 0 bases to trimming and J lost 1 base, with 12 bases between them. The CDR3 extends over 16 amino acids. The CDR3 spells CATSRDLVGGNYGYTF. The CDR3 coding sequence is TGTGCCACCAGCAGAGATCTTGTCGGGGGTAACTATGGCTACACCTTC.

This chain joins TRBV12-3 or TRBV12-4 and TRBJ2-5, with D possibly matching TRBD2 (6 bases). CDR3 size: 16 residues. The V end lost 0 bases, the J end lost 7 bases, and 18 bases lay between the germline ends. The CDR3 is CASSLAGLGGQGTQYF. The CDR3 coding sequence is TGTGCCAGCAGTTTAGCGGGCCTGGGAGGCCAGGGGACCCAGTACTTC.

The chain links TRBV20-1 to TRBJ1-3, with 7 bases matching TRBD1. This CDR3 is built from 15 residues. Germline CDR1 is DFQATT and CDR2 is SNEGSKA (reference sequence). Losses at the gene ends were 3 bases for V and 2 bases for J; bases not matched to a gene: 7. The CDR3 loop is CSASPVDRAGNTIYF. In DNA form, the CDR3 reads TGCAGTGCTAGCCCCGTCGACAGGGCTGGAAACACCATATATTTT.

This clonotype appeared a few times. Here the CDR3 reads CASSGGDGRYEQYF. The CDR3, as DNA: TGTGCCAGCAGTGGGGGAGACGGGAGATACGAGCAGTACTTC. This chain joins TRBV2 and TRBJ2-7; a possible D gene is TRBD2 (6 bases). Germline CDR1 is SNHLY and CDR2 is FYNNEI. The CDR3 runs to 14 residues. Trimming left V 4 bases short and J 4 bases short, with 14 bases between.

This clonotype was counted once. The CDR3 DNA reads TGTGCCACCAGTGAGGGACCCTACAATGAGCAGTTCTTC. It specifies CATSEGPYNEQFF. The chain links TRBV24-1 to TRBJ2-1; D tentatively reads TRBD1 or TRBD2 (5 bases each). V lost 4 bases and J 2 bases, leaving 5 bases between the germline ends. This CDR3 is 13 amino acids long. Germline-derived CDR1 and CDR2 are KGHDR and SFDVKD.

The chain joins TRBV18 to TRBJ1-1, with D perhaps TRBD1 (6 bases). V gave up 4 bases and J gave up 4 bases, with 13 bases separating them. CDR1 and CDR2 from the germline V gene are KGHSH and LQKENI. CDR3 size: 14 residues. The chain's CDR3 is CASSLGGGITEAFF. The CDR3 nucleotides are TGTGCCAGCTCACTGGGGGGCGGCATCACTGAAGCTTTCTTT.

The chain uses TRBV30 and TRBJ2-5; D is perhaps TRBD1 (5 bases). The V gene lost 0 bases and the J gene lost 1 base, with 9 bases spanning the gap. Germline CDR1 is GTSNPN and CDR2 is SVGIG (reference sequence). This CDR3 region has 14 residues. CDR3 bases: TGTGCCTGGAGTGTACTCAGGGCCCAAGAGACCCAGTACTTC. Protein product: CAWSVLRAQETQYF.

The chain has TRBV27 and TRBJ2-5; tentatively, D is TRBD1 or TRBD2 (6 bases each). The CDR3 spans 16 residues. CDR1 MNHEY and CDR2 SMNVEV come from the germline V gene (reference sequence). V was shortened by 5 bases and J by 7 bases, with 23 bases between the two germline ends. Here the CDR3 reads CASSPHRGGSWGTQYF. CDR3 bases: TGTGCCAGCAGTCCCCACAGAGGGGGGTCGTGGGGGACCCAGTACTTC.

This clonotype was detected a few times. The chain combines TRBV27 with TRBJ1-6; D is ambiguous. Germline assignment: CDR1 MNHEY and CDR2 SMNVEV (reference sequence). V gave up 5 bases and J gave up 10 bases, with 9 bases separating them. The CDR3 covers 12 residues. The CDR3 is CASSRGASPLHF. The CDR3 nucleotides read TGTGCCAGCAGTCGCGGCGCATCACCCCTCCACTTT.